The clone carrying this T cell receptor beta chain turned up a few times. Its antigen is as yet unknown. The sample belongs to a study of cytomegalovirus exposure and HLA in healthy donors. Study context: Clustering assigned 81% of the roughly 420 genotyped donors to the Caucasian-associated ancestry cluster.

Primers for the PCR totalled 60 Vbeta and 13 Jbeta. Assay used: immunoSEQ multiplex PCR; TCRdb lists only in-frame clones, some missing. The sample has 100,000 to 150,000 clones, 83% seen once. Between the trimmed V and J ends, which lost 4 bases and 7 bases, there was a span of 8 bases. Per germline, CDR1 MNHEY and CDR2 SVGAGI. The CDR3 has 12 amino acids. Study results and caveats: When a later analysis was performed, an Asian-associated ancestry cluster reportedly had fewer N-insertions than the roughly 630-donor mean.

This clonotype was sampled from a woman aged 40 to 49 in good health and CMV-seropositive. The rearrangement joins TRBV6-5 to TRBJ2-1; TRBD1 is a possible D gene (6 bases). The sample was PBMCs. In DNA, the CDR3 is TGTGCCAGCAGTTTCACAGGGAATGAGCAGTTCTTC. Translated: CASSFTGNEQFF.